This T cell receptor (beta chain) is drawn from a study of T cells after yellow fever vaccination. Study results and limitations: Clonotypes shared by both compartments, CD4 and CD8, made up a small share. Abundant clonotypes (contaminants from the bulk population) could be present in FACS-sorted repertoires.

Via MiXCR, TCRdb re-called the 5' RACE reads, giving one row per CDR3 protein. The data contain 200,000 to 250,000 distinct CDR3 sequences, 6.9% of them singletons. This clonotype was detected a few times. Antigen unknown. The CDR3 spans 15 residues. Germline CDR1 reads SGHTA; CDR2 reads FQGNSA. The junction had 7 bases not matched to a gene; V was cut back by 4 bases and J by 2 bases. The receptor's source is a man aged 30 to 45 who received the YFV17D yellow fever vaccine. The material was CD4+ T cells sorted from PBMCs, obtained 15 days after the yellow fever booster vaccination. The chain employs TRBV7-2 and TRBJ2-5, with 7 bases matching TRBD2. The CDR3 protein is CASSSQAGRQETQYF. Written as DNA, the CDR3 is TGTGCCAGCAGCTCTCAAGCGGGAAGACAAGAGACCCAGTACTTC.